The 9 T cell receptor beta chains given below trace back to one sample, sequenced in a study of OX40 agonist ivuxolimab in advanced cancers. Generated by immunoSEQ multiplex PCR, the TCRdb table keeps only in-frame clones and is missing some. Found here are approximately 91,000 clones, around 88% of them singletons; the top ten hold approximately 0.54%. This sample comprised CD4+ or CD8+ T cells sorted from blood, obtained in a trial of the OX40 agonist ivuxolimab. The receptors shown here come from an adult with an advanced solid tumor such as melanoma, head and neck, liver or kidney cancer.

This chain uses TRBV6-5 with TRBJ1-4; D is ambiguous. The CDR3 totals 13 residues. Germline V gene sequence: CDR1 MNHEY, CDR2 SVGAGI. Trimming pared 8 bases from V and 4 bases from J, leaving 11 bases between. CDR3 bases: TGTGCCAGCGGAGAAAAGTTTAATGAAAAACTGTTTTTT. It codes for CASGEKFNEKLFF.

This sequence joins TRBV19 and TRBJ2-3; D gene unclear. There are 13 residues in the CDR3. The germline gives CDR1 LNHDA, CDR2 SQIVND (reference sequence). Trimming took off 7 bases at V and 1 base at J, with 9 bases between the two ends. CDR3 sequence reads: CASMAGGTDTQYF. The CDR3 DNA reads TGTGCCAGTATGGCTGGGGGCACAGATACGCAGTATTTT. The full variable domain, its missing parts supplied by reference TRBV19 and TRBJ2-3, is DGGITQSPKYLFRKEGQNVTLSCEQNLNHDAMYWYRQDPGQGLRLIYYSQIVNDFQKGDIAEGYSVSREKKESFPLTVTSAQKNPTAFYLCASMAGGTDTQYFGPGTRLTVL.

This clone appeared once. Other nucleotide sequences in the sample specify the same CDR3. The rearrangement links TRBV27 to TRBJ1-4; D ambiguous. Between the trimmed V and J ends, which lost 5 bases and 5 bases, there was a span of 9 bases. Looked up from germline, CDR1 is MNHEY and CDR2 is SMNVEV (reference sequence). The CDR3 length is 13 residues. CDR3 region: CASSERRNEKLFF. CDR3 coding DNA: TGTGCCAGCAGTGAACGGAGGAATGAAAAACTGTTTTTT.

This rearrangement joins TRBV6-5 to TRBJ2-7; 9 bases match TRBD1. Looked up from germline, CDR1 is MNHEY and CDR2 is SVGAGI. This CDR3 has 12 amino acids. The J segment lost 7 bases and the V segment lost 6 bases, leaving 4 bases of the junction unmatched. CDR3 in amino acids: CASSLDRGEQYF. The CDR3 coding sequence is TGTGCCAGCAGCTTGGACAGGGGAGAGCAGTACTTC.

The rearrangement joins TRBV6-1 to TRBJ1-2; D is possibly TRBD1 (5 bases). The CDR3 runs 13 residues. Between the trimmed V and J ends, which lost 6 bases and 0 bases, there was a span of 8 bases. Looked up from germline, CDR1 is MNHNS and CDR2 is SASEGT. The CDR3 here is CASRGGSNYGYTF. The CDR3 DNA sequence: TGTGCCAGCAGGGGGGGATCTAACTATGGCTACACCTTC.

This clone has a handful of counts. This rearrangement joins TRBV19 to TRBJ2-7; D tentatively reads TRBD1 or TRBD2 (6 bases each). There are 13 residues in the CDR3. The ends were cut back, 6 bases at V and 7 bases at J, with 16 bases in the middle. Germline assignment: CDR1 LNHDA and CDR2 SQIVND (reference sequence). CDR3 sequence reads: CASSVSRRGEQYF. CDR3 sequence (DNA): TGTGCCAGTAGCGTCTCGAGGAGGGGGGAGCAGTACTTC.

This chain links TRBV5-4 with TRBJ1-3; no clear D gene. The CDR3 is made up of 16 amino acids. Germline assignment: CDR1 SGHNT and CDR2 YYREEE (reference sequence). The V end was cut by 1 base, the J end by 0 bases, with 11 bases between. The CDR3, as DNA: TGTGCCAGCAGCTTGTCCACTCAGGACTCTGGAAACACCATATATTTT. This codes for CASSLSTQDSGNTIYF.

Concerning this clone itself: The sample carries other DNA sequences with the same CDR3. The V gene is TRBV7-3, the J gene TRBJ2-3; weak D call: TRBD2 (5 bases). Trimming took off 5 bases at V and 3 bases at J, with 15 bases between the two ends. Germline V CDR1 and CDR2: SGHTA, FQGTGA. The length of the CDR3 is 15 residues. CDR3 amino acids: CASSLTHGSTDTQYF. Written as DNA, the CDR3 is TGTGCCAGCAGCCTTACACATGGGAGTACAGATACGCAGTATTTT.

The chain has TRBV6-5 and TRBJ2-1; TRBD1 is a possible D gene (6 bases). Trimming left V 6 bases short and J 9 bases short, with 15 bases between. CDR3 length: 13 amino acids. CDR1 and CDR2 from the germline V gene are MNHEY and SVGAGI. The DNA for the CDR3 is TGTGCCAGCAGCGGACAGTTAGGTGGTGAGCAGTTCTTC. It encodes CASSGQLGGEQFF.